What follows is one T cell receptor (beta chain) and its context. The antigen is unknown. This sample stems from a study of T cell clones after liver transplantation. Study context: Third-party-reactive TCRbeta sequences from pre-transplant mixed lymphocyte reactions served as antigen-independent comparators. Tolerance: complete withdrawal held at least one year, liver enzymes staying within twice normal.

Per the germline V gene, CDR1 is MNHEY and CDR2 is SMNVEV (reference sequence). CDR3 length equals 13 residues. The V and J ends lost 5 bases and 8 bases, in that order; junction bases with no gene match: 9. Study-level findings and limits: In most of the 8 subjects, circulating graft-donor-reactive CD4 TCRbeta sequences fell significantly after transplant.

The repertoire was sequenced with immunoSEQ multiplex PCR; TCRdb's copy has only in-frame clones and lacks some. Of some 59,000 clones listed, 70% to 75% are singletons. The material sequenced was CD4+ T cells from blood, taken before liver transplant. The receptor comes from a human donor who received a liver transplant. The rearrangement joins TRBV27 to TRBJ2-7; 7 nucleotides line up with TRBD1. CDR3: CASSTTGEGQQYF. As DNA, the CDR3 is TGTGCCAGCAGTACTACAGGGGAAGGCCAGCAGTACTTC.